This is a list of T cell receptor beta chains from one sample in a study of cytomegalovirus exposure and HLA in healthy donors. Generated by immunoSEQ multiplex PCR, the TCRdb table keeps only in-frame clones and is missing some. This table has 95,000 or so clones, about 86% appearing once. Sequenced material: PBMCs. The source of these receptors is a woman aged 70 to 79 in good health and CMV-seropositive. Each CDR3 is given with its conserved first and last residue. D genes are given only for firm matches.

j_gene	d_gene	v_gene	len	CDR3aa	CDR3nt
TRBJ2-5	TRBD1	TRBV4-1	14	CASSQGTGPETQYF	TGCGCCAGCAGCCAAGGGACAGGGCCTGAGACCCAGTACTTC
TRBJ2-2	NA	TRBV10-1	14	CASSKISGAGELFF	TGCGCCAGCAGTAAGATTTCAGGGGCCGGGGAGCTGTTTTTT
TRBJ1-5	NA	TRBV28	17	CATQLSRTHKGNQPQHF	TGTGCCACCCAACTAAGCCGGACCCACAAGGGGAATCAGCCCCAGCATTTT
TRBJ2-7	TRBD1	TRBV13	14	CASSWGQGANEQYF	TGTGCCAGCAGCTGGGGACAGGGGGCCAACGAGCAGTACTTC
TRBJ2-3	TRBD2	TRBV15	16	CATSRALERGRHTQYF	TGTGCCACCAGCAGGGCCCTTGAGCGGGGGCGGCATACGCAGTATTTT
TRBJ1-1	NA	TRBV19	13	CASGRGVETEAFF	TGTGCCAGTGGAAGGGGTGTAGAGACTGAAGCTTTCTTT
TRBJ2-2	TRBD1	TRBV2	14	CASGGQANTGELFF	TGTGCCAGCGGGGGACAGGCCAACACCGGGGAGCTGTTTTTT
TRBJ2-7	NA	TRBV5-1	13	CASHATGGYEQYF	TGCGCCAGCCACGCGACTGGAGGGTACGAGCAGTACTTC
TRBJ2-7	NA	TRBV28	13	CASRTYSGDEQYF	TGTGCCAGCAGAACCTATTCCGGGGACGAGCAGTACTTC
TRBJ2-7	NA	TRBV13	14	CASSLGRGSYEQYF	TGTGCCAGCAGCTTGGGAAGGGGGTCCTACGAGCAGTACTTC
TRBJ1-3	NA	TRBV5-4	16	CASSLWVGKGRNTIYF	TGTGCCAGCAGCCTTTGGGTGGGGAAGGGGAGAAACACCATATATTTT
TRBJ1-5	NA	TRBV15	14	CATSRQGSNQPQHF	TGTGCCACCAGCAGACAGGGGTCCAATCAGCCCCAGCATTTT
TRBJ2-3	NA	TRBV28	14	CASRYRQGTDTQYF	TGTGCCAGCAGATACCGACAGGGCACAGATACGCAGTATTTT
TRBJ1-5	TRBD1	TRBV28	16	CASSLFGTARGEPQHF	TGTGCCAGCAGTTTGTTCGGGACAGCTAGAGGGGAGCCCCAGCATTTT
TRBJ2-1	TRBD2	TRBV18	15	CASSPSGLGTNEQFF	TGTGCCAGCTCACCAAGTGGACTAGGGACCAATGAGCAGTTCTTC
TRBJ2-4	NA	TRBV29-1	14	CSARFGLAKNIQYF	TGCAGCGCTCGATTCGGGTTAGCCAAAAACATTCAGTACTTC
TRBJ1-1	TRBD1	TRBV19	14	CATFDRGLNTEAFF	TGTGCCACCTTTGACAGGGGGCTGAACACTGAAGCTTTCTTT
TRBJ2-5	TRBD2	TRBV6-1	16	CASSGRTSGFQETQYF	TGTGCCAGCAGTGGTCGGACTAGCGGGTTCCAAGAGACCCAGTACTTC
TRBJ1-5	NA	TRBV28	14	CASSPLSGNQPQHF	TGTGCCAGCAGCCCCCTTAGCGGGAATCAGCCCCAGCATTTT
TRBJ2-3	NA	TRBV7-2	14	CASSVGGPTDTQYF	TGTGCCAGCAGCGTCGGCGGGCCAACAGATACGCAGTATTTT
TRBJ2-5	TRBD2	TRBV28	15	CATQSSGRFPETQYF	TGTGCCACCCAATCTAGCGGGAGGTTTCCCGAGACCCAGTACTTC
TRBJ1-1	NA	TRBV19	14	CASSIRQRLTEAFF	TGTGCCAGTAGTATAAGGCAGCGGCTCACTGAAGCTTTCTTT
TRBJ2-5	NA	TRBV12-5	17	CASGFRKDIWYQETQYF	TGTGCTAGTGGTTTCCGAAAGGACATTTGGTACCAAGAGACCCAGTACTTC
TRBJ2-1	NA	TRBV29-1	14	CSVVQIVSYNEQFF	TGCAGCGTTGTTCAGATTGTCAGCTACAATGAGCAGTTCTTC
TRBJ2-7	TRBD1	TRBV7-2	14	CASSLSTGPYEQYF	TGTGCCAGCAGCTTATCGACAGGGCCCTACGAGCAGTACTTC
TRBJ1-5	NA	TRBV19	16	CASSIGVSERNQPQHF	TGTGCCAGTAGTATAGGAGTATCAGAGCGAAATCAGCCCCAGCATTTT